This T cell receptor (beta chain) was retrieved from a study of control samples from healthy donors and cancer patients. Measured with immunoSEQ multiplex PCR; TCRdb has only the in-frame clones, and not every one. The repertoire consists of 100,000 to 150,000 clones, with approximately 92% occurring once and the leading ten covering 0.5% to 0.7%. Germline-derived CDR1 and CDR2 are KGHSH and LQKENI. The CDR3 consists of 17 residues. V gave up 2 bases and J gave up 8 bases, with 21 bases separating them. The material sequenced was PBMCs. The clonotype was recovered from a man older than 75 with head and neck cancer. This chain links TRBV18 with TRBJ1-4, with D possibly TRBD1 on 5 matching bases. The CDR3 sequence: CASSPSRAGQNWEKLFF. For the CDR3, the DNA is TGTGCCAGCTCACCAAGTCGGGCGGGGCAGAACTGGGAAAAACTGTTTTTT. Using reference TRBV18 and TRBJ1-4 for the parts outside the CDR3, the full variable domain is NAGVMQNPRHLVRRRGQEARLRCSPMKGHSHVYWYRQLPEEGLKFMVYLQKENIIDESGMPKERFSAEFPKEGPSILRIQQVVRGDSAAYFCASSPSRAGQNWEKLFFGSGTQLSVL.